This TCR beta chain comes out of a study of T cells after yellow fever vaccination. Looking at the study overall: Preparation used SMART-Seq v4 Ultra Low Input for the low-cell-number fractions.

Findings of the study overall: Subsequent to the booster, the majority of primary-vaccination clones reappeared (around 96% CD4, approximately 85% CD8). Shared CD4/CD8 clonotypes were a small share, likely from convergent recombination.

The V and J ends lost 1 base and 2 bases respectively, with 7 bases between them. The CDR3 runs to 14 residues. Germline assignment: CDR1 SGHRS and CDR2 YFSETQ. In making TCR cDNA, 5'RACE template switching added a universal primer site and UMIs to it. TCRdb re-analysed the 5' RACE reads in MiXCR, keeping a single row per CDR3 protein. This table has 300,000 to 350,000 distinct CDR3 sequences, approximately 4.2% appearing once. Regarding this clonotype: Antigen unknown.

The origin of this receptor is a man younger than 35 who received the YFV17D yellow fever vaccine. This material consisted of PBMCs, taken 5 days after the yellow fever booster vaccination. The V gene is TRBV5-1, the J gene TRBJ2-1, with no clear D. The CDR3 coding sequence is TGCGCCAGCAGCTTGCGCGCGACCTACAATGAGCAGTTCTTC. This encodes CASSLRATYNEQFF. Combining the CDR3 with reference TRBV5-1 and TRBJ2-1 gives the whole variable domain KAGVTQTPRYLIKTRGQQVTLSCSPISGHRSVSWYQQTPGQGLQFLFEYFSETQRNKGNFPGRFSGRQFSNSRSEMNVSTLELGDSALYLCASSLRATYNEQFFGPGTRLTVL.